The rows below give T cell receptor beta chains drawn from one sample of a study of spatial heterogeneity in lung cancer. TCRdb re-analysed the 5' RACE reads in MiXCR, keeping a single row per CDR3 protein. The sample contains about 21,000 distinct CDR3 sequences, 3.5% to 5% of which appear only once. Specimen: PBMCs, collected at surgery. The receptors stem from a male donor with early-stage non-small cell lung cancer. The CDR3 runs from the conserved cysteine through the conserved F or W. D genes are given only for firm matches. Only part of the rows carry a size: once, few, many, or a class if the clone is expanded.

CDR3 protein: CSVGEGQGVEQYF
CDR3 DNA: TGCAGCGTTGGGGAGGGACAGGGGGTCGAGCAGTACTTC
clone size: many
V gene: TRBV29-1
J gene: TRBJ2-7
D gene: TRBD1

CDR3 protein: CASSLSANEQFF
CDR3 DNA: TGTGCCAGCAGCTTATCCGCAAATGAGCAGTTCTTC
clone size: few
V gene: TRBV7-9
J gene: TRBJ2-1
D gene: NA

CDR3 protein: CASSPVNWGNQPQHF
CDR3 DNA: TGTGCCAGCAGTCCCGTCAATTGGGGCAATCAGCCCCAGCATTTT
clone size: medium-sized
V gene: TRBV6-1
J gene: TRBJ1-5
D gene: NA

CDR3 protein: CASSSRGRASGANVLTF
CDR3 DNA: TGTGCCAGTAGTTCCCGCGGCAGGGCCTCTGGGGCCAACGTCCTGACTTTC
clone size: few
V gene: TRBV19
J gene: TRBJ2-6
D gene: NA

CDR3 protein: CASSEEGKETQYF
CDR3 DNA: TGCGCCAGCAGTGAAGAGGGGAAAGAGACCCAGTACTTC
clone size: many
V gene: TRBV10-2
J gene: TRBJ2-5
D gene: NA

CDR3 protein: CASSFRGGRLAGEWEQYF
CDR3 DNA: TGTGCCAGCAGCTTTAGAGGGGGGAGACTAGCGGGAGAATGGGAGCAGTACTTC
clone size: many
V gene: TRBV11-2
J gene: TRBJ2-7
D gene: TRBD2

CDR3 protein: CASSLRGTPTNTEAFF
CDR3 DNA: TGTGCCAGCAGCTTAAGGGGCACCCCGACGAACACTGAAGCTTTCTTT
clone size: many
V gene: TRBV7-9
J gene: TRBJ1-1
D gene: NA

CDR3 protein: CAISLAGGYEQYF
CDR3 DNA: TGTGCCATCAGTTTAGCGGGGGGCTACGAGCAGTACTTC
clone size: many
V gene: TRBV10-3
J gene: TRBJ2-7
D gene: TRBD2

CDR3 protein: CASSRDYPGVETQYF
CDR3 DNA: TGTGCCAGCAGTCGTGACTACCCCGGGGTGGAGACCCAGTACTTC
clone size: many
V gene: TRBV6-5
J gene: TRBJ2-5
D gene: NA

CDR3 protein: CASSQSQETQYF
CDR3 DNA: TGTGCCAGCAGCCAGTCGCAAGAGACCCAGTACTTC
clone size: NA
V gene: TRBV3-1
J gene: TRBJ2-5
D gene: NA

CDR3 protein: CASSGAATPHGYTF
CDR3 DNA: TGCGCCAGTTCCGGGGCAGCAACCCCTCATGGCTACACCTTC
clone size: many
V gene: TRBV10-2
J gene: TRBJ1-2
D gene: NA

CDR3 protein: CASSLGGPERETQYF
CDR3 DNA: TGTGCCAGCAGCTTAGGTGGCCCCGAGCGGGAGACCCAGTACTTC
clone size: many
V gene: TRBV7-8
J gene: TRBJ2-5
D gene: NA

CDR3 protein: CSAPRSGRATDTQYF
CDR3 DNA: TGCAGTGCCCCCAGGAGCGGGAGGGCGACAGATACGCAGTATTTT
clone size: many
V gene: TRBV20-1
J gene: TRBJ2-3
D gene: TRBD2

CDR3 protein: CSARGGNNSPLHF
CDR3 DNA: TGCAGTGCTAGGGGGGGCAATAATTCACCCCTCCACTTT
clone size: many
V gene: TRBV20-1
J gene: TRBJ1-6
D gene: NA

CDR3 protein: CASSEGQKEQYF
CDR3 DNA: TGTGCCAGCAGTGAAGGGCAGAAAGAGCAGTACTTC
clone size: many
V gene: TRBV2
J gene: TRBJ2-7
D gene: NA

CDR3 protein: CSVTNGNQPQHF
CDR3 DNA: TGCAGCGTTACGAATGGCAATCAGCCCCAGCATTTT
clone size: many
V gene: TRBV29-1
J gene: TRBJ1-5
D gene: NA

CDR3 protein: CATSDWRQSTDTQYF
CDR3 DNA: TGTGCCACCAGTGATTGGAGGCAGAGCACAGATACGCAGTATTTT
clone size: many
V gene: TRBV24-1
J gene: TRBJ2-3
D gene: NA

CDR3 protein: CASTRNLDTDTQYF
CDR3 DNA: TGTGCCAGCACAAGGAATTTAGACACAGATACGCAGTATTTT
clone size: many
V gene: TRBV2
J gene: TRBJ2-3
D gene: NA

CDR3 protein: CASSRSGTSETQYF
CDR3 DNA: TGTGCCAGCAGTCGGAGCGGTACCAGCGAGACCCAGTACTTC
clone size: many
V gene: TRBV9
J gene: TRBJ2-5
D gene: NA

CDR3 protein: CASGTPKFTGELFF
CDR3 DNA: TGTGCCAGTGGGACACCTAAATTCACCGGGGAGCTGTTTTTT
clone size: few
V gene: TRBV19
J gene: TRBJ2-2
D gene: NA

CDR3 protein: CASSPLAGGHYEQYF
CDR3 DNA: TGTGCCAGCAGTCCCCTAGCGGGAGGACACTACGAGCAGTACTTC
clone size: many
V gene: TRBV27
J gene: TRBJ2-7
D gene: TRBD2

CDR3 protein: CSAIEIGRSTDTQYF
CDR3 DNA: TGCAGTGCTATCGAAATCGGGAGAAGCACAGATACGCAGTATTTT
clone size: many
V gene: TRBV20-1
J gene: TRBJ2-3
D gene: NA

CDR3 protein: CSAASRTDNYGYTF
CDR3 DNA: TGCAGTGCTGCAAGCAGGACAGATAACTATGGCTACACCTTC
clone size: many
V gene: TRBV20-1
J gene: TRBJ1-2
D gene: NA